The rows below give T cell receptor beta chains drawn from one sample of a study of beta chain features in type 1 diabetes. Assay used: immunoSEQ multiplex PCR; TCRdb lists only in-frame clones, some missing. The sample holds about 360,000 clones, around 12% seen once. The material sequenced was naive CD4+ T cells from blood. The source is a man aged 18 to 30 in good health. Each CDR3 is given with its conserved first and last residue. Fields, in order: CDR3 length, D gene, J gene, clone size, V gene, CDR3 DNA, CDR3 protein. D genes are given only for firm matches. For some rows the clone size is stated as once, few or many, or as a class when expanded; others skip it.

len: 17
d_gene: TRBD1
j_gene: TRBJ2-7
abundance: few
v_gene: TRBV4-3
CDR3nt: TGCGCCAGCAGCCAAGAGACGCGGGACAGGAGCTCCTACGAGCAGTACTTC
CDR3aa: CASSQETRDRSSYEQYF

len: 15
d_gene: TRBD2
j_gene: TRBJ2-7
abundance: few
v_gene: TRBV18
CDR3nt: TGTGCCAGCTCCTACGGACTAGCGGCCTTTTACGAGCAGTACTTC
CDR3aa: CASSYGLAAFYEQYF

len: 14
d_gene: -
j_gene: TRBJ2-7
abundance: few
v_gene: TRBV19
CDR3nt: TGTGCCAGTAGTCTGACTGTGGACACCTACGAGCAGTACTTC
CDR3aa: CASSLTVDTYEQYF

len: 15
d_gene: -
j_gene: TRBJ2-4
abundance: few
v_gene: TRBV7-9
CDR3nt: TGTGCCAGCAGCTTCGAGGGCCCGTTGGGGAACATTCAGTACTTC
CDR3aa: CASSFEGPLGNIQYF

len: 15
d_gene: TRBD1
j_gene: TRBJ1-2
abundance: -
v_gene: TRBV5-4
CDR3nt: TGTGCCAGCAGCTCCCCGACAGGGACCTTCTATGGCTACACCTTC
CDR3aa: CASSSPTGTFYGYTF

len: 15
d_gene: TRBD2
j_gene: TRBJ2-3
abundance: -
v_gene: TRBV5-6
CDR3nt: TGTGCCAGCAGCTTGGTGGCGGGGGGCACAGATACGCAGTATTTT
CDR3aa: CASSLVAGGTDTQYF

len: 16
d_gene: -
j_gene: TRBJ1-6
abundance: few
v_gene: TRBV7-8
CDR3nt: TGTGCCAGCAGCCTGGGTGCGGGGACCTATAATTCACCCCTCCACTTT
CDR3aa: CASSLGAGTYNSPLHF

len: 14
d_gene: -
j_gene: TRBJ2-5
abundance: -
v_gene: TRBV5-4
CDR3nt: TGTGCCAGCAGCTTGGGAGGGAGCCAAGAGACCCAGTACTTC
CDR3aa: CASSLGGSQETQYF

len: 13
d_gene: -
j_gene: TRBJ1-1
abundance: few
v_gene: TRBV29-1
CDR3nt: TGCAGCGTTGGTGGGGCGGCCGACACTGAAGCTTTCTTT
CDR3aa: CSVGGAADTEAFF

len: 16
d_gene: TRBD1
j_gene: TRBJ2-7
abundance: few
v_gene: TRBV7-8
CDR3nt: TGTGCCAGCAGCCCGATGAGGGACAGGGCTCGCTACGAGCAGTACTTC
CDR3aa: CASSPMRDRARYEQYF

len: 15
d_gene: TRBD2
j_gene: TRBJ2-7
abundance: few
v_gene: TRBV6-5
CDR3nt: TGTGCCAGCAGTTACTCCCCGAGCGGGATTTACGAGCAGTACTTC
CDR3aa: CASSYSPSGIYEQYF

len: 13
d_gene: -
j_gene: TRBJ1-1
abundance: -
v_gene: TRBV18
CDR3nt: TGTGCCAGCTCAGAGGATATGAACACTGAAGCTTTCTTT
CDR3aa: CASSEDMNTEAFF

len: 14
d_gene: -
j_gene: TRBJ1-2
abundance: -
v_gene: TRBV4-2
CDR3nt: TGTGCCAGCAGCCGCACCAGGACAGCGGAGGGCTACACCTTC
CDR3aa: CASSRTRTAEGYTF

len: 17
d_gene: -
j_gene: TRBJ1-6
abundance: -
v_gene: TRBV30
CDR3nt: TGTGCCTGGAGTCTAATCCACCGGTCGACCTATAATTCACCCCTCCACTTT
CDR3aa: CAWSLIHRSTYNSPLHF

len: 16
d_gene: TRBD2
j_gene: TRBJ2-1
abundance: -
v_gene: TRBV4-1
CDR3nt: TGCGCCAGCAGCCCGGGGACTAGCGGGAGTTACAATGAGCAGTTCTTC
CDR3aa: CASSPGTSGSYNEQFF

len: 16
d_gene: -
j_gene: TRBJ2-3
abundance: -
v_gene: TRBV4-3
CDR3nt: TGCGCCAGCAGCCAAGATAAAGCTCACGGCACAGATACGCAGTATTTT
CDR3aa: CASSQDKAHGTDTQYF

len: 15
d_gene: TRBD2
j_gene: TRBJ2-1
abundance: few
v_gene: TRBV28
CDR3nt: TGTGCCAGCAACCAAGCGGGAGTAGCGAACAATGAGCAGTTCTTC
CDR3aa: CASNQAGVANNEQFF

len: 14
d_gene: TRBD1
j_gene: TRBJ1-2
abundance: few
v_gene: TRBV11-2
CDR3nt: TGTGCCAGCAGCACCAGACAGGGAAACTATGGCTACACCTTC
CDR3aa: CASSTRQGNYGYTF

len: 14
d_gene: TRBD1
j_gene: TRBJ2-1
abundance: few
v_gene: TRBV5-4
CDR3nt: TGTGCCAGCAGCACTCGGACAGGGAATAATGAGCAGTTCTTC
CDR3aa: CASSTRTGNNEQFF

len: 12
d_gene: -
j_gene: TRBJ2-1
abundance: many
v_gene: TRBV18
CDR3nt: TGTGCCAGCTCACCACCGTCGTCTATGCAGTTCTTC
CDR3aa: CASSPPSSMQFF

len: 12
d_gene: -
j_gene: TRBJ1-1
abundance: -
v_gene: TRBV30
CDR3nt: TGTGCCTGGAGTGTACCGGCAGGGGAAGCTTTCTTT
CDR3aa: CAWSVPAGEAFF

len: 14
d_gene: -
j_gene: TRBJ2-5
abundance: -
v_gene: TRBV5-1
CDR3nt: TGCGCCAGCAGCTTTCAGGGATCGTCAGAGACCCAGTACTTC
CDR3aa: CASSFQGSSETQYF

len: 16
d_gene: TRBD1
j_gene: TRBJ1-5
abundance: few
v_gene: TRBV7-2
CDR3nt: TGTGCCAGCAGCCTATTTTACACAGGGGGCAATCAGCCCCAGCATTTT
CDR3aa: CASSLFYTGGNQPQHF

len: 16
d_gene: TRBD2
j_gene: TRBJ2-7
abundance: few
v_gene: TRBV4-3
CDR3nt: TGCGCCAGCAGCCAGGGGACTAGCGGGAGGTCCTACGAGCAGTACTTC
CDR3aa: CASSQGTSGRSYEQYF

len: 19
d_gene: -
j_gene: TRBJ2-7
abundance: few
v_gene: TRBV30
CDR3nt: TGTGCCTGGAGTCCATACAGGACATTTAGCGGCCGTTATACCTACGAGCAGTACTTC
CDR3aa: CAWSPYRTFSGRYTYEQYF

len: 13
d_gene: -
j_gene: TRBJ2-7
abundance: few
v_gene: TRBV7-2
CDR3nt: TGTGCCAGCAGCTCACTGCTAACCTACGAGCAGTACTTC
CDR3aa: CASSSLLTYEQYF

len: 14
d_gene: TRBD2
j_gene: TRBJ2-7
abundance: -
v_gene: TRBV19
CDR3nt: TGTGCCAGTAGTACGGGGACTAGCGCGTACGAGCAGTACTTC
CDR3aa: CASSTGTSAYEQYF

len: 14
d_gene: -
j_gene: TRBJ1-1
abundance: few
v_gene: TRBV15
CDR3nt: TGTGCCACCAGCAGAGACCAAATGAACACTGAAGCTTTCTTT
CDR3aa: CATSRDQMNTEAFF

len: 12
d_gene: -
j_gene: TRBJ1-2
abundance: -
v_gene: TRBV12-5
CDR3nt: TGTGCTAGTGGTTTCGGGAGAGGCGGCTACACCTTC
CDR3aa: CASGFGRGGYTF

len: 14
d_gene: TRBD2
j_gene: TRBJ2-5
abundance: -
v_gene: TRBV28
CDR3nt: TGTGCCAGCCGTAATAGCGGGAGGTACGGGACCCAGTACTTC
CDR3aa: CASRNSGRYGTQYF

len: 15
d_gene: -
j_gene: TRBJ1-4
abundance: few
v_gene: TRBV6-6
CDR3nt: TGTGCCAGCAGTTACTCGTCTGGAGCCGGTGAAAAACTGTTTTTT
CDR3aa: CASSYSSGAGEKLFF

len: 14
d_gene: -
j_gene: TRBJ2-5
abundance: few
v_gene: TRBV30
CDR3nt: TGTGCCTGGAGTGTACTGGGGAGACTGGAGACCCAGTACTTC
CDR3aa: CAWSVLGRLETQYF

len: 16
d_gene: -
j_gene: TRBJ1-1
abundance: -
v_gene: TRBV18
CDR3nt: TGTGCCAGCTCGCAGAGATTACAGGGCATGAACACTGAAGCTTTCTTT
CDR3aa: CASSQRLQGMNTEAFF

len: 15
d_gene: -
j_gene: TRBJ2-5
abundance: few
v_gene: TRBV10-3
CDR3nt: TGTGCCATCAGTGAGTCCCCCGGGGGAGTCGAGACCCAGTACTTC
CDR3aa: CAISESPGGVETQYF

len: 14
d_gene: -
j_gene: TRBJ2-3
abundance: few
v_gene: TRBV27
CDR3nt: TGTGCCAGCAGTCAACTTAGAGTTCCAGATACGCAGTATTTT
CDR3aa: CASSQLRVPDTQYF

len: 14
d_gene: -
j_gene: TRBJ2-5
abundance: many
v_gene: TRBV5-6
CDR3nt: TGTGCCAGCAGCTACGGCGGGACGGGTGAGACCCAGTACTTC
CDR3aa: CASSYGGTGETQYF

len: 14
d_gene: TRBD2
j_gene: TRBJ2-3
abundance: -
v_gene: TRBV30
CDR3nt: TGTGCCTGGGGACTAGCGGGAGCTATAGATACGCAGTATTTT
CDR3aa: CAWGLAGAIDTQYF

len: 17
d_gene: TRBD2
j_gene: TRBJ2-3
abundance: few
v_gene: TRBV7-3
CDR3nt: TGTGCCAGCAGCTTAATCGGCGGGGGAGTGGGCACAGATACGCAGTATTTT
CDR3aa: CASSLIGGGVGTDTQYF

len: 13
d_gene: -
j_gene: TRBJ2-7
abundance: few
v_gene: TRBV6-5
CDR3nt: TGTGCCAGCAGTTACGCGCTGACCTACGAGCAGTACTTC
CDR3aa: CASSYALTYEQYF

len: 16
d_gene: -
j_gene: TRBJ2-3
abundance: few
v_gene: TRBV11-2
CDR3nt: TGTGCCAGCAGCCCCAATGCGGGGATTTCCACAGATACGCAGTATTTT
CDR3aa: CASSPNAGISTDTQYF

len: 16
d_gene: TRBD2
j_gene: TRBJ2-1
abundance: few
v_gene: TRBV7-2
CDR3nt: TGTGCCAGCAGCTTACTGGCGGGAGTATTCAGGAATGAGCAGTTCTTC
CDR3aa: CASSLLAGVFRNEQFF

len: 14
d_gene: -
j_gene: TRBJ1-1
abundance: few
v_gene: TRBV6-5
CDR3nt: TGTGCCAGCAGCCCGACAGCCTCTGGCACTGAAGCTTTCTTT
CDR3aa: CASSPTASGTEAFF

len: 13
d_gene: -
j_gene: TRBJ2-4
abundance: few
v_gene: TRBV6-1
CDR3nt: TGTGCCAGCAGTGAAAACAGGGTAAACATTCAGTACTTC
CDR3aa: CASSENRVNIQYF

len: 13
d_gene: -
j_gene: TRBJ2-5
abundance: few
v_gene: TRBV15
CDR3nt: TGTGCCACCAGCAGAGATCGGGGAGAGACCCAGTACTTC
CDR3aa: CATSRDRGETQYF

len: 17
d_gene: TRBD2
j_gene: TRBJ2-7
abundance: -
v_gene: TRBV18
CDR3nt: TGTGCCAGCTCCCCCACCGGGGCTAGCGGGAGGAGGTACGAGCAGTACTTC
CDR3aa: CASSPTGASGRRYEQYF

len: 14
d_gene: TRBD1
j_gene: TRBJ1-2
abundance: -
v_gene: TRBV6-5
CDR3nt: TGTGCCAGCACACCGGGACAGGGTTCGGATGGCTACACCTTC
CDR3aa: CASTPGQGSDGYTF

len: 15
d_gene: TRBD2
j_gene: TRBJ2-1
abundance: -
v_gene: TRBV5-1
CDR3nt: TGCGCCAGCATCGGGCTAGCGGGAAGTAACAATGAGCAGTTCTTC
CDR3aa: CASIGLAGSNNEQFF

len: 15
d_gene: -
j_gene: TRBJ2-3
abundance: few
v_gene: TRBV5-1
CDR3nt: TGCGCCAGCAGCCGAGACATACCTAGCACAGATACGCAGTATTTT
CDR3aa: CASSRDIPSTDTQYF

len: 11
d_gene: -
j_gene: TRBJ2-3
abundance: few
v_gene: TRBV20-1
CDR3nt: TGCAGTGTCCCGAGCACAGATACGCAGTATTTT
CDR3aa: CSVPSTDTQYF

len: 14
d_gene: -
j_gene: TRBJ1-1
abundance: -
v_gene: TRBV4-3
CDR3nt: TGCGCCAGCAGCCACATGACACCGAACACTGAAGCTTTCTTT
CDR3aa: CASSHMTPNTEAFF

len: 12
d_gene: -
j_gene: TRBJ2-1
abundance: few
v_gene: TRBV9
CDR3nt: TGTGCCAGCAGCGTAGGAGTCCTTGAGCAGTTCTTC
CDR3aa: CASSVGVLEQFF

len: 17
d_gene: TRBD2
j_gene: TRBJ2-1
abundance: -
v_gene: TRBV11-3
CDR3nt: TGTGCCAGCAGCTTAGACTACGGACTAGCGCACCACAATGAGCAGTTCTTC
CDR3aa: CASSLDYGLAHHNEQFF

len: 15
d_gene: TRBD1
j_gene: TRBJ2-7
abundance: -
v_gene: TRBV7-3
CDR3nt: TGTGCCAGCAGCCCAGGCGGAACAGGGGGCTACGAGCAGTACTTC
CDR3aa: CASSPGGTGGYEQYF

len: 13
d_gene: -
j_gene: TRBJ1-4
abundance: -
v_gene: TRBV30
CDR3nt: TGTGCCTGGAGGACGAGGAGGAGTGAAAAACTGTTTTTT
CDR3aa: CAWRTRRSEKLFF

len: 15
d_gene: TRBD2
j_gene: TRBJ2-1
abundance: few
v_gene: TRBV29-1
CDR3nt: TGCAGCGTTAGATCCCCGGGACTAGCGGACAATGAGCAGTTCTTC
CDR3aa: CSVRSPGLADNEQFF

len: 14
d_gene: TRBD1
j_gene: TRBJ2-7
abundance: few
v_gene: TRBV28
CDR3nt: TGTGCCAGCACAGAACTTCAGGGGGCTAGAGAGCAGTACTTC
CDR3aa: CASTELQGAREQYF

len: 15
d_gene: -
j_gene: TRBJ1-3
abundance: few
v_gene: TRBV7-3
CDR3nt: TGTGCCAGCAGCTTAACCCCAGGGGATAGAAACACCATATATTTT
CDR3aa: CASSLTPGDRNTIYF

len: 14
d_gene: -
j_gene: TRBJ2-4
abundance: few
v_gene: TRBV14
CDR3nt: TGTGCCAGCAACCCCCTGGGGAGAAGGAACATTCAGTACTTC
CDR3aa: CASNPLGRRNIQYF

len: 14
d_gene: -
j_gene: TRBJ2-3
abundance: few
v_gene: TRBV7-2
CDR3nt: TGTGCCAGCAGCTTGGCCCGTGCGGCAGATACGCAGTATTTT
CDR3aa: CASSLARAADTQYF

len: 15
d_gene: TRBD2
j_gene: TRBJ2-1
abundance: -
v_gene: TRBV11-2
CDR3nt: TGTGCCAGCAGCTTATGGGCGGGAGTGGACAATGAGCAGTTCTTC
CDR3aa: CASSLWAGVDNEQFF